This T cell receptor beta chain was observed in a study of CD8 T cells in Susac syndrome. In this sample, this clonotype turned up once. It was with random hexamers that 0.5 to 1 ug RNA was reverse transcribed. An immunoSEQ multiplex PCR generated amplified TCR beta CDR3 products spanning 54 Vbeta and 13 Jbeta. TCRdb ran MiXCR on the immunoSEQ multiplex PCR reads and lists one entry per CDR3 protein. The profile shows 150,000 to 200,000 distinct CDR3 sequences, about 91% of them singletons. This receptor was identified in a human donor with Susac syndrome. Specimen: CD4+ T cells from PBMCs.

As DNA, the CDR3 is TGCAGTGCAAGGAAGGAGGCGATGAACACTGAAGCTTTCTTT. This gives the protein CSARKEAMNTEAFF. The chain links TRBV20-1 to TRBJ1-1; D ambiguous. The length of the CDR3 is 14 residues. Germline V gene data show CDR1 as DFQATT and CDR2 as SNEGSKA (reference sequence). Deletions cut 6 bases from V and 0 bases from J, with 14 bases between.